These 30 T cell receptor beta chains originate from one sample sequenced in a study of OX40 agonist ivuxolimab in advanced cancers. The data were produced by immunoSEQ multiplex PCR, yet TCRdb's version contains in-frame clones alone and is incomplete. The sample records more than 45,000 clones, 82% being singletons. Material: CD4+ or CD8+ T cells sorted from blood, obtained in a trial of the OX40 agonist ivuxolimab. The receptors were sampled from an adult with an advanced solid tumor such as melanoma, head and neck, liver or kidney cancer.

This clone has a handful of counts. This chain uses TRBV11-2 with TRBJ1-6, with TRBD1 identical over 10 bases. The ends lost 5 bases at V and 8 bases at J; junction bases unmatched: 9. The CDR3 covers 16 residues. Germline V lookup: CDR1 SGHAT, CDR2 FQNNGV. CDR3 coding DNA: TGTGCCAGCAGCACCCCCGACAGGGGGCGGGATTCACCCCTCCACTTT. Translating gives CASSTPDRGRDSPLHF.

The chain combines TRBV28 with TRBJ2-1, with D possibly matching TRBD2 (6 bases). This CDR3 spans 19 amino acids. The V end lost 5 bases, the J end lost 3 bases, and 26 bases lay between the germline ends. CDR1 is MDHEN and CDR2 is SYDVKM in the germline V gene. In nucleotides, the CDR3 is TGTGCCAGCAGTGGCCGCCGCGGGACTTCGTCTCAAGGCTACAATGAGCAGTTCTTC. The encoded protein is CASSGRRGTSSQGYNEQFF.

CDR3 nucleotides: TGTGCCAGCAGCAGGGGCCGTAACACCGGGGAGCTGTTTTTT. It is translated as CASSRGRNTGELFF. The chain uses TRBV6-1 and TRBJ2-2; maybe TRBD1 (6 bases). The germline CDR1 and CDR2 sequences are MNHNS and SASEGT. V gave up 6 bases and J gave up 2 bases, with 10 bases separating them. The CDR3 is 14 amino acids.

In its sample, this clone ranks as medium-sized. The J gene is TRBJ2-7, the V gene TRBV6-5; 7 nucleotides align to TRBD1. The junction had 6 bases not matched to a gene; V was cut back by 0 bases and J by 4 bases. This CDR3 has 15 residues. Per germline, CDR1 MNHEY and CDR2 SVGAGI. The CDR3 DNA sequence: TGTGCCAGCAGTTACTCGATGAGACAGGGTTACGAGCAGTACTTC. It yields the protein CASSYSMRQGYEQYF.

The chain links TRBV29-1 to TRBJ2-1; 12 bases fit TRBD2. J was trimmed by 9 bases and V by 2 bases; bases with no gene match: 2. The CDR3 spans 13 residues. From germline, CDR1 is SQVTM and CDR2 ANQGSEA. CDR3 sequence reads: CSVESSGRVEQFF. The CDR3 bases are TGCAGCGTTGAATCTAGCGGGAGGGTTGAGCAGTTCTTC.

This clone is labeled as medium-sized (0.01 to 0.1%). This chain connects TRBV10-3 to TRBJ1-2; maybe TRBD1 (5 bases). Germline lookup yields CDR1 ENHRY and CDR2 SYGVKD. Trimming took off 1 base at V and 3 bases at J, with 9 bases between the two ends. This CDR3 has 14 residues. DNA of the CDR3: TGTGCCATCAGTGAGTGGCGAGGGGACTATGGCTACACCTTC. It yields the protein CAISEWRGDYGYTF.

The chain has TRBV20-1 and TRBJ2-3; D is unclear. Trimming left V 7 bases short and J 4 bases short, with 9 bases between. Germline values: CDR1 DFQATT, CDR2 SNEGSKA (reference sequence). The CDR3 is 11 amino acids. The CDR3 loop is CSVRPADTQYF. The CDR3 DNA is TGCAGTGTCAGGCCCGCAGATACGCAGTATTTT.

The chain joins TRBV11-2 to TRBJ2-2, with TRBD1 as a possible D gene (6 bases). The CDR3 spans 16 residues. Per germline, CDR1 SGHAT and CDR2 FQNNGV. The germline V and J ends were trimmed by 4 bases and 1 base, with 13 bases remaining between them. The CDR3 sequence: CASSSTGSGNTGELFF. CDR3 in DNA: TGTGCCAGCAGCTCAACAGGGTCGGGGAACACCGGGGAGCTGTTTTTT.

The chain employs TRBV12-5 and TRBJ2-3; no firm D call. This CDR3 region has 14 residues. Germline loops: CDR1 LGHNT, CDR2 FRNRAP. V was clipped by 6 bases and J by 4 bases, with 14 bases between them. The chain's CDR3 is CASGRGLLSDTQYF. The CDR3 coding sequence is TGTGCTAGTGGCCGTGGGCTACTGTCAGATACGCAGTATTTT.

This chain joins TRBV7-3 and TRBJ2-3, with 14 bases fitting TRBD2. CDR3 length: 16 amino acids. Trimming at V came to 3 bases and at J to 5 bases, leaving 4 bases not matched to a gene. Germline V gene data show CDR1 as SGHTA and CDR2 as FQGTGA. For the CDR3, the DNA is TGTGCCAGCAGCTTCGGACTAGCGGGAGGTCAAGATACGCAGTATTTT. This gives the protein CASSFGLAGGQDTQYF.

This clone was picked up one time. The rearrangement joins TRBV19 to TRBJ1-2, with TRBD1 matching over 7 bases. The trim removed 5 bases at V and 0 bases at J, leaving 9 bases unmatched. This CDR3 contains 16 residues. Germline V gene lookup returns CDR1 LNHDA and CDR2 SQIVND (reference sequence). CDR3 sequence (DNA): TGTGCCAGTAGTGTGGGACAGAGATTTACTAACTATGGCTACACCTTC. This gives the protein CASSVGQRFTNYGYTF.

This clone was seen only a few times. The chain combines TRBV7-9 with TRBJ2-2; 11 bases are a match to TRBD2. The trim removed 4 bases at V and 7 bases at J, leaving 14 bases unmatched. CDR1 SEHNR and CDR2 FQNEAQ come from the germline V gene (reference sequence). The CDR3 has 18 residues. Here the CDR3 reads CASSSSIAGGPSGGELFF. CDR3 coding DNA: TGTGCCAGCAGCTCGTCCATAGCGGGAGGGCCTTCAGGCGGGGAGCTGTTTTTT. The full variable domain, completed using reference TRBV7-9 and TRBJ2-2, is DTGVSQNPRHKITKRGQNVTFRCDPISEHNRLYWYRQTLGQGPEFLTYFQNEAQLEKSRLLSDRFSAERPKGSFSTLEIQRTEQGDSAMYLCASSSSIAGGPSGGELFFGEGSRLTVL.

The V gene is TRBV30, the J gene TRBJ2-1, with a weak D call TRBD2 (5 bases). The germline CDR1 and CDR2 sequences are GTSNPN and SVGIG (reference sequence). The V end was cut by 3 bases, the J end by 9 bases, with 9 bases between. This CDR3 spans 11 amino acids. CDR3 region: CAWSDAGEQFF. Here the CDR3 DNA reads TGTGCCTGGAGCGACGCGGGTGAGCAGTTCTTC.

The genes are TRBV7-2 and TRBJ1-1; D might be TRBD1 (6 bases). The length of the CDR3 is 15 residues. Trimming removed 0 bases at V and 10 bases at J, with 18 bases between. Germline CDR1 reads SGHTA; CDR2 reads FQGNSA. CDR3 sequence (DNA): TGTGCCAGCAGCTTAGCGCTTTTCGCAGGGGACGCAGCTTTCTTT. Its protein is CASSLALFAGDAAFF.

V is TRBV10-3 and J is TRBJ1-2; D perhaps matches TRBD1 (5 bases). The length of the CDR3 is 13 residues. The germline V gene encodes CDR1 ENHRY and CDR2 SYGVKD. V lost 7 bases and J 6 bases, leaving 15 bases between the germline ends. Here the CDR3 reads CAITAGGGDGYTF. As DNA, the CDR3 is TGTGCCATCACCGCGGGGGGGGGTGATGGCTACACCTTC.

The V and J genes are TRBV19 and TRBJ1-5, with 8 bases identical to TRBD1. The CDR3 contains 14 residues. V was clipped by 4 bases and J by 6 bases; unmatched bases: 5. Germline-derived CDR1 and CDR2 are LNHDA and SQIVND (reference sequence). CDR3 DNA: TGTGCCAGTAGTACGACAGGGGCCCGTCAGCCCCAGCATTTT. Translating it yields CASSTTGARQPQHF.

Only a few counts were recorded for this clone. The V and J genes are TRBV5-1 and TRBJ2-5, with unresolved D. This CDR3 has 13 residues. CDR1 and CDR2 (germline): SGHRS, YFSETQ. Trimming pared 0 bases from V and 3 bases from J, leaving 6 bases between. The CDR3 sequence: CASSLDKKETQYF. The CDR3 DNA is TGCGCCAGCAGCTTGGACAAGAAAGAGACCCAGTACTTC.

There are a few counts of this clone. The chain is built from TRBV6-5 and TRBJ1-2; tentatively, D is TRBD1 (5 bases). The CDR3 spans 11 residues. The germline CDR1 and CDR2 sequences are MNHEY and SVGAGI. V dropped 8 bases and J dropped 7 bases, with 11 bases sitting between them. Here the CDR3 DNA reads TGTGCCAGCGGGGAGGGGCTTGGCTACACCTTC. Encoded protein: CASGEGLGYTF.

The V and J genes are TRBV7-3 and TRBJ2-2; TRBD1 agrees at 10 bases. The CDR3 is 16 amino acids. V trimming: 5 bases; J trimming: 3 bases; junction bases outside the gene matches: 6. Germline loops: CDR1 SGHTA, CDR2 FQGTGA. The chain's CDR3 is CASSKATGGHTGELFF. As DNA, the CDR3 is TGTGCCAGCAGCAAAGCGACAGGGGGCCACACCGGGGAGCTGTTTTTT.

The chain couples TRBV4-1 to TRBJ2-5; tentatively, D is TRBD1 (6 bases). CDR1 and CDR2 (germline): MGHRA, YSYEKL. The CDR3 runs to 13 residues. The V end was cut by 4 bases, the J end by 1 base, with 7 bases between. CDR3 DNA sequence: TGCGCCAGCAGCCGGACAGCCCAAGAGACCCAGTACTTC. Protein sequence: CASSRTAQETQYF.

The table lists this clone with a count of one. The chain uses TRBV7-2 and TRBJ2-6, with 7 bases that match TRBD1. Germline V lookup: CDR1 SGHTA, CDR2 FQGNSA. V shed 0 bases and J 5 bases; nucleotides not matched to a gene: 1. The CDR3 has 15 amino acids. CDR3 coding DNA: TGTGCCAGCAGCTTAGCGACAGGGAGGGCCAACGTCCTGACTTTC. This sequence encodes CASSLATGRANVLTF.

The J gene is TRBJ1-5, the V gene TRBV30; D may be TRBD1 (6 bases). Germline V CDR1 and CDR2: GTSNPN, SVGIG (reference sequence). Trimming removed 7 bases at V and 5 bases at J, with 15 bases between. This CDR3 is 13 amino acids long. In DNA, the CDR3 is TGTGCCTTATCCGGGGGGGCAGATCAGCCCCAGCATTTT. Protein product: CALSGGADQPQHF. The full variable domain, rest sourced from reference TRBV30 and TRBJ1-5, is SQTIHQWPATLVQPVGSPLSLECTVEGTSNPNLYWYRQAAGRGLQLLFYSVGIGQISSEVPQNLSASRPQDRQFILSSKKLLLSDSGFYLCALSGGADQPQHFGDGTRLSIL.

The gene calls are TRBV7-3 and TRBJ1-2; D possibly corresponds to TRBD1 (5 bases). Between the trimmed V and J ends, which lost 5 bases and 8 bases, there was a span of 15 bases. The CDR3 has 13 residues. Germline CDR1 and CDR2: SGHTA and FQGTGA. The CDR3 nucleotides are TGTGCCAGCAGCCTTGGCGGGGCAGTAGGCTACACCTTC. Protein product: CASSLGGAVGYTF. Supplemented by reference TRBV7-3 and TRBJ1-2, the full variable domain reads GAGVSQTPSNKVTEKGKYVELRCDPISGHTALYWYRQSLGQGPEFLIYFQGTGAADDSGLPNDRFFAVRPEGSVSTLKIQRTERGDSAVYLCASSLGGAVGYTFGSGTRLTVV.

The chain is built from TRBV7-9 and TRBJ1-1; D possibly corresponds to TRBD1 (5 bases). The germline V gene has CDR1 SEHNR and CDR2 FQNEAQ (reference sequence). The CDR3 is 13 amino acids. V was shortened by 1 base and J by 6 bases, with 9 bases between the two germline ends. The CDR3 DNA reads TGTGCCAGCAGCTTAGGACAGCCCGCTGAAGCTTTCTTT. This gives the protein CASSLGQPAEAFF. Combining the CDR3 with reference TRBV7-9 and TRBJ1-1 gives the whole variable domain DTGVSQNPRHKITKRGQNVTFRCDPISEHNRLYWYRQTLGQGPEFLTYFQNEAQLEKSRLLSDRFSAERPKGSFSTLEIQRTEQGDSAMYLCASSLGQPAEAFFGQGTRLTVV.

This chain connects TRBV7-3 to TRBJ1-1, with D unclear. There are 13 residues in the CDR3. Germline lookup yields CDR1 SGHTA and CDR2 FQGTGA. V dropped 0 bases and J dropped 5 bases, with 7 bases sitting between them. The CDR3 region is CASSLTGNTEAFF. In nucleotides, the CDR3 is TGTGCCAGCAGCTTAACAGGGAATACTGAAGCTTTCTTT.

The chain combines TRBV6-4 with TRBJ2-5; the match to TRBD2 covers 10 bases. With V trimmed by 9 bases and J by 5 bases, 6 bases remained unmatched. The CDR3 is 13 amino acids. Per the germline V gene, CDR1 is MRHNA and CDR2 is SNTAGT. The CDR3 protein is CARPGLAIETQYF. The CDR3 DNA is TGTGCCAGACCGGGACTAGCGATCGAGACCCAGTACTTC.

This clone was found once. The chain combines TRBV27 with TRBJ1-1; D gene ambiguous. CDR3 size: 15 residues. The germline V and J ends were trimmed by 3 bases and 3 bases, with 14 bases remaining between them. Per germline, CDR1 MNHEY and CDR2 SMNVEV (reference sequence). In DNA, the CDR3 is TGTGCCAGCAGTTTGGGCAACCCCTCCCACACTGAAGCTTTCTTT. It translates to CASSLGNPSHTEAFF.

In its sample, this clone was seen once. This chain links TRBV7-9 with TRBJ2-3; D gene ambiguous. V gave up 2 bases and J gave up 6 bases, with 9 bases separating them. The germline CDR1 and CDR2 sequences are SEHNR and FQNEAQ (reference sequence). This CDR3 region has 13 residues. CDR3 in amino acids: CASSLSGSDTQYF. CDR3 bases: TGTGCCAGCAGCTTATCTGGTTCGGATACGCAGTATTTT.

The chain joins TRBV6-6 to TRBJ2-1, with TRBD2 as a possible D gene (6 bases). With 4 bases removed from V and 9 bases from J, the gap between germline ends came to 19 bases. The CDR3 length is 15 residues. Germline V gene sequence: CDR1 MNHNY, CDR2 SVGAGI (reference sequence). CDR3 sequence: CASSLTLAPWGEQFF. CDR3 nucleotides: TGTGCCAGCAGTTTAACCCTAGCGCCCTGGGGTGAGCAGTTCTTC.

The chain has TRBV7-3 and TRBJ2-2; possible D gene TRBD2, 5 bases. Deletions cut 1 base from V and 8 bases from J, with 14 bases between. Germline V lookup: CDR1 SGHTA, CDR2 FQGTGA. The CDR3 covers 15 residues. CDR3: CASSLNPASGGELFF. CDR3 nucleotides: TGTGCCAGCAGCTTAAACCCAGCCAGCGGAGGGGAGCTGTTTTTT.